Listed below are T cell receptor beta chains from one sample, sequenced in a study of blood T cell repertoires in COVID-19. The table came from immunoSEQ multiplex PCR; TCRdb's copy has only in-frame clones and leaves some out. The sample consists of about 190,000 clones, over 75% of them appearing once. The specimen was peripheral blood. All receptors derive from a woman between 50 and 59 years old with acute or convalescent COVID-19. The CDR3 runs from the conserved cysteine through the conserved F or W. The D gene is left open where the match is weak. Clone size, where shown, is once, few, many, or a class for clones that have expanded.

D: .
V: TRBV5-5
size: .
J: TRBJ1-5
CDR3: CASSWGHGNQPQHF
DNA: TGTGCCAGCAGCTGGGGACACGGCAATCAGCCCCAGCATTTT

D: .
V: TRBV5-1
size: .
J: TRBJ1-4
CDR3: CASSLVARNNEKLFF
DNA: TGCGCCAGCAGCTTGGTAGCGCGGAATAATGAAAAACTGTTTTTT

D: TRBD2
V: TRBV9
size: .
J: TRBJ2-7
CDR3: CASSVGIAGGLHYEQYF
DNA: TGTGCCAGCAGCGTAGGGATAGCGGGGGGCCTTCACTACGAGCAGTACTTC

D: TRBD1
V: TRBV6-4
size: .
J: TRBJ1-1
CDR3: CASSDDRGLVAFF
DNA: TGTGCCAGCAGTGACGACAGGGGGCTGGTAGCTTTCTTT

D: .
V: TRBV11-3
size: .
J: TRBJ2-1
CDR3: CASSFRGAPVNEQFF
DNA: TGTGCCAGCAGCTTTCGGGGGGCGCCGGTCAATGAGCAGTTCTTC

D: TRBD2
V: TRBV18
size: few
J: TRBJ2-7
CDR3: CASSQGLGTYEQYF
DNA: TGTGCCAGCTCACAGGGACTAGGGACCTACGAGCAGTACTTC

D: TRBD1
V: TRBV6-8
size: .
J: TRBJ2-7
CDR3: CASSYSMPRPGQGGIEQYF
DNA: TGTGCCAGCAGTTACTCGATGCCTAGACCGGGACAGGGAGGAATCGAGCAGTACTTC

D: TRBD1
V: TRBV7-8
size: few
J: TRBJ1-1
CDR3: CASSLIPRRQGDTEAFF
DNA: TGTGCCAGCAGCTTAATACCACGGCGCCAGGGGGACACTGAAGCTTTCTTT

D: TRBD1
V: TRBV18
size: few
J: TRBJ2-7
CDR3: CASSLITGTGGREQYF
DNA: TGTGCCAGCTCACTAATTACCGGGACAGGGGGCCGAGAGCAGTACTTC

D: .
V: TRBV30
size: .
J: TRBJ1-4
CDR3: CAWSAGDTTNEKLFF
DNA: TGTGCCTGGAGCGCCGGGGACACGACTAATGAAAAACTGTTTTTT

D: .
V: TRBV28
size: once
J: TRBJ2-3
CDR3: CASSSAGTSLADTQYF
DNA: TGTGCCAGCAGCTCAGCCGGGACATCCCTGGCAGATACGCAGTATTTT

D: .
V: TRBV24-1
size: few
J: TRBJ1-5
CDR3: CATSDPNQPQHF
DNA: TGTGCCACCAGTGATCCGAATCAGCCCCAGCATTTT

D: .
V: TRBV28
size: .
J: TRBJ1-2
CDR3: CASSPANPDSHGYTF
DNA: TGTGCCAGCAGTCCGGCGAATCCGGACAGTCATGGCTACACCTTC

D: TRBD2
V: TRBV11-3
size: .
J: TRBJ2-2
CDR3: CASSLVPGGGELFF
DNA: TGTGCCAGCAGCTTAGTGCCGGGGGGCGGGGAGCTGTTTTTT

D: .
V: TRBV7-8
size: .
J: TRBJ1-1
CDR3: CASSLDSNTEAFF
DNA: TGTGCCAGCAGCTTAGACAGTAACACTGAAGCTTTCTTT

D: TRBD1
V: TRBV2
size: .
J: TRBJ1-5
CDR3: CASTEDREGQPQHF
DNA: TGTGCCAGCACCGAAGACAGGGAAGGTCAGCCCCAGCATTTT

D: .
V: TRBV6-6
size: .
J: TRBJ1-2
CDR3: CASSTLSGGYTF
DNA: TGTGCCAGCAGTACGCTCAGTGGCGGCTACACCTTC

D: .
V: TRBV7-9
size: .
J: TRBJ2-7
CDR3: CASSRTALFPYEQYF
DNA: TGTGCCAGCAGTAGGACAGCCCTATTTCCCTACGAGCAGTACTTC

D: .
V: TRBV18
size: .
J: TRBJ1-1
CDR3: CASSKNPGSVNTEAFF
DNA: TGTGCCAGCTCAAAGAACCCGGGTTCCGTGAACACTGAAGCTTTCTTT

D: TRBD2
V: TRBV11-2
size: .
J: TRBJ2-1
CDR3: CASHRLAGDNEQFF
DNA: TGTGCCAGCCATCGACTAGCGGGAGACAATGAGCAGTTCTTC

D: .
V: TRBV7-8
size: .
J: TRBJ2-1
CDR3: CASSLEKGFEQFF
DNA: TGTGCCAGCAGCTTAGAGAAGGGGTTTGAGCAGTTCTTC

D: .
V: TRBV5-5
size: .
J: TRBJ1-4
CDR3: CASSPQGGEKLFF
DNA: TGTGCCAGCAGCCCTCAGGGTGGAGAAAAACTGTTTTTT

D: .
V: TRBV9
size: .
J: TRBJ1-5
CDR3: CASSGPGNQPQHF
DNA: TGTGCCAGCAGCGGGCCCGGCAATCAGCCCCAGCATTTT